The rows below give T cell receptor beta chains drawn from one sample of a study of response to subunit inactivated influenza vaccine. TCRdb ran MiXCR on the RT-PCR reads and lists one entry per CDR3 protein. The sample has fewer than 800,000 distinct CDR3 sequences, 15% to 18% seen once; the top ten hold 11%. The material sequenced was PBMCs from blood, taken roughly 12 days after vaccination. These receptor sequences come from a man aged 50 or older who received an inactivated influenza vaccine. The CDR3 runs from the conserved cysteine through the conserved F or W.

cdr3_aa	v_call	j_call
CSVEIGQGMGEQYF	TRBV29-1	TRBJ2-7
CASSMGQGAFEQYF	TRBV7-2	TRBJ2-7
CASSLVSTGQNEQYF	TRBV7-2	TRBJ2-7
CSARRGGRDYEQYF	TRBV20-1	TRBJ2-7
CASSHATGYEQYF	TRBV7-2	TRBJ2-7
CAWRDRVAFF	TRBV30	TRBJ1-1
CASSLDGGFGTGELFF	TRBV5-1	TRBJ2-2
CASRGPGQPQHF	TRBV2	TRBJ1-5
CASSLLGGSQETQYF	TRBV7-9	TRBJ2-5
CASSESTSGGARYF	TRBV10-1	TRBJ2-7
CASSPGTALYGYTF	TRBV7-2	TRBJ1-2
CSATRTGAPYEQYF	TRBV20-1	TRBJ2-7
CASSLSGTRGDTQYF	TRBV7-2	TRBJ2-3
CASSSIGEKLFF	TRBV7-9	TRBJ1-4
CAISEWDSEAFF	TRBV10-3	TRBJ1-1